This TCR beta chain was sequenced in a study of PD-1 blockade in classical Hodgkin lymphoma. A word on this clone: Its antigen remains unknown.

Assay used: immunoSEQ multiplex PCR; TCRdb lists only in-frame clones, some missing. The top ten clones hold around 3.3% of a sample with tens of thousands of clones, 70% to 75% of them seen once. General study results and limits: Newly diagnosed patients had diversity similar to the baseline diversity of complete responders.

There was relapse after autologous stem cell transplantation in every patient, and there was variation in brentuximab vedotin exposure. The CDR3 is 16 residues long. CDR1 SGHDN and CDR2 FVKESK come from the germline V gene. Trimming removed 4 bases at V and 0 bases at J, with 13 bases between. The starting material was peripheral blood mononuclear cells (PBMCs), obtained before the second cycle of nivolumab. The V and J genes are TRBV14 and TRBJ1-3; tentatively, D is TRBD1 (5 bases). The TCR was taken from a human donor with classical Hodgkin lymphoma. Here the CDR3 reads CASSPQGPGSGNTIYF. The CDR3 coding sequence is TGTGCCAGCAGCCCTCAGGGACCAGGCTCTGGAAACACCATATATTTT.